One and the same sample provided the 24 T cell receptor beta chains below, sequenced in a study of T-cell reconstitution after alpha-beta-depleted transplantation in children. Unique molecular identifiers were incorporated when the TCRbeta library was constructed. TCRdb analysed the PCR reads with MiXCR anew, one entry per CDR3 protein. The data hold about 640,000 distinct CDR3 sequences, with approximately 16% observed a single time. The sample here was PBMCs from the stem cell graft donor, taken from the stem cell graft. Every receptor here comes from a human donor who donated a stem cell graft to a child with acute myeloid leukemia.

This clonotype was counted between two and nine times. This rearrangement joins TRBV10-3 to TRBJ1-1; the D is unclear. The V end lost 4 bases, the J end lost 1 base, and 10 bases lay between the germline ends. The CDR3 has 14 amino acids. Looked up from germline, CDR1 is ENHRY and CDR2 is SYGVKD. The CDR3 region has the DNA TGTGCCATCAGTGCAGAACCTCCGAACACTGAAGCTTTCTTT. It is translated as CAISAEPPNTEAFF.

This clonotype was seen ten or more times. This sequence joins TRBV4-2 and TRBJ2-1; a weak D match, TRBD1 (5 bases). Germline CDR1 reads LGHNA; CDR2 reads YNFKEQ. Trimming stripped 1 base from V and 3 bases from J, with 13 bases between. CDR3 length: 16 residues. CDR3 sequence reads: CASSQGWSDNYNEQFF. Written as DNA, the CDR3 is TGTGCCAGCAGCCAAGGATGGTCGGACAACTACAATGAGCAGTTCTTC.

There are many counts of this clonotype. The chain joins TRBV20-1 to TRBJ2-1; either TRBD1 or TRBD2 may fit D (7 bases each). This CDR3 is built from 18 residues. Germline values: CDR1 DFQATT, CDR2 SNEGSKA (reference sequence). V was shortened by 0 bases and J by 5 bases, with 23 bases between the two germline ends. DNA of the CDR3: TGCAGTGCTAGAGATTGGTTAGACAGGGAGGGGAAGAACAATGAGCAGTTCTTC. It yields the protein CSARDWLDREGKNNEQFF.

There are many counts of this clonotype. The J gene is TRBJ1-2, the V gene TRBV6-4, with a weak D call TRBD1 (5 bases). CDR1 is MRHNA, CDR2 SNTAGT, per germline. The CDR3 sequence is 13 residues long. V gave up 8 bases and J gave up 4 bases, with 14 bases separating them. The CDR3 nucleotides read TGTGCCAGCTCCGGCGACAGCACCTATGGCTACACCTTC. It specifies CASSGDSTYGYTF.

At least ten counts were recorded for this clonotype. This chain's CDR3 is CSAGRTASFF. CDR3 bases: TGCAGTGCTGGCCGGACAGCTAGTTTCTTT. The rearrangement links TRBV20-1 to TRBJ1-1, with a tentative D call TRBD1 (6 bases). CDR3 length: 10 amino acids. V lost 5 bases, J lost 13 bases, and 14 bases lay in between. Germline assignment: CDR1 DFQATT and CDR2 SNEGSKA (reference sequence).

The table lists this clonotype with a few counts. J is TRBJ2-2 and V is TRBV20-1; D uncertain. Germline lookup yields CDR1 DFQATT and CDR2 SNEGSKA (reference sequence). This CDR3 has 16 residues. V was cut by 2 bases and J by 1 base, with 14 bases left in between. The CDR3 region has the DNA TGCAGTGCTAGACTCCTACCGTTGGGGAACACCGGGGAGCTGTTTTTT. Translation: CSARLLPLGNTGELFF.

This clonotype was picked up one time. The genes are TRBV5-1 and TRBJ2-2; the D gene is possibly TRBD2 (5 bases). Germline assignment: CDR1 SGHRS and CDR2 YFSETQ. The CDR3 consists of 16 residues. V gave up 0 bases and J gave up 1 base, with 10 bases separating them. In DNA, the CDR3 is TGCGCCAGCAGCTTGGCTAGCCGGGTGAACACCGGGGAGCTGTTTTTT. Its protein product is CASSLASRVNTGELFF.

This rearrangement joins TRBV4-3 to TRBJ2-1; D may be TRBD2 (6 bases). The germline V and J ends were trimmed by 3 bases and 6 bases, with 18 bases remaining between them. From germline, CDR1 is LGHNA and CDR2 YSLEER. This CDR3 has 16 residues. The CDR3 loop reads CASSQAAGIPANEQFF. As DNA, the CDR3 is TGCGCCAGCAGCCAGGCCGCGGGGATTCCGGCCAATGAGCAGTTCTTC.

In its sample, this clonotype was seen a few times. The CDR3 DNA follows: TGCAGTGCTAGATCAACCGACAGGACCCCCTACAATGAGCAGTTCTTC. Translated, it gives CSARSTDRTPYNEQFF. The chain employs TRBV20-1 and TRBJ2-1; maybe TRBD1 (6 bases). From germline, CDR1 is DFQATT and CDR2 SNEGSKA (reference sequence). The CDR3 runs 16 residues. Trimming took off 2 bases at V and 2 bases at J, with 16 bases between the two ends.

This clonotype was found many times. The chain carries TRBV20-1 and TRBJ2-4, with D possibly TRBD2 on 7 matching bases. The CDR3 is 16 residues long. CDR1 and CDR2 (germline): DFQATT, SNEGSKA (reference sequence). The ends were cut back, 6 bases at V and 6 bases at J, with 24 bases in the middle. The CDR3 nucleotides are TGCAGTGCAGGAGGGGGTATAGCGGGCAGGGGAAACATTCAGTACTTC. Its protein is CSAGGGIAGRGNIQYF.

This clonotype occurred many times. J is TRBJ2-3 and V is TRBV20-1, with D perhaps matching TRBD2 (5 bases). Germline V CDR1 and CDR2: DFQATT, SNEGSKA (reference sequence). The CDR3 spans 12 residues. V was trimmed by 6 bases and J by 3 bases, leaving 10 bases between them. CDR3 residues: CSAEGRTDTQYF. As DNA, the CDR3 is TGCAGTGCCGAGGGAAGGACAGATACGCAGTATTTT.

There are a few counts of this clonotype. This CDR3 reads CASSLRQTDTQYF. CDR3 coding DNA: TGTGCCAGCAGCCTAAGACAGACAGATACGCAGTATTTT. V gene TRBV7-9 combines with J gene TRBJ2-3; D possibly corresponds to TRBD1 (5 bases). Germline CDR1 and CDR2: SEHNR and FQNEAQ (reference sequence). This CDR3 is 13 amino acids long. Trimming stripped 5 bases from V and 3 bases from J, with 9 bases between.

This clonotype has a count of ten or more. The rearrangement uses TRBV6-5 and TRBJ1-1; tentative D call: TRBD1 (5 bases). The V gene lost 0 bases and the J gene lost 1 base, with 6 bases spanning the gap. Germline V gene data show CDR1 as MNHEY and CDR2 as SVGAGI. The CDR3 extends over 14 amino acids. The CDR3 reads CASSYSGTNTEAFF. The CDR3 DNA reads TGTGCCAGCAGTTACTCCGGGACGAACACTGAAGCTTTCTTT.

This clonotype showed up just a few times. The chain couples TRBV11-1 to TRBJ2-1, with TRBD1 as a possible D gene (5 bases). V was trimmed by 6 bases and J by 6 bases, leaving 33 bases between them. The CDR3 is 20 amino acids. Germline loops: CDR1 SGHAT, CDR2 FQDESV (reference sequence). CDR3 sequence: CASSPSRRVEVPPRGNEQFF. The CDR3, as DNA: TGTGCCAGCAGTCCCTCTCGCAGGGTCGAGGTCCCTCCCCGTGGCAATGAGCAGTTCTTC. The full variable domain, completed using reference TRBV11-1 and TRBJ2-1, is EAEVAQSPRYKITEKSQAVAFWCDPISGHATLYWYRQILGQGPELLVQFQDESVVDDSQLPKDRFSAERLKGVDSTLKIQPAELGDSAMYLCASSPSRRVEVPPRGNEQFFGPGTRLTVL.

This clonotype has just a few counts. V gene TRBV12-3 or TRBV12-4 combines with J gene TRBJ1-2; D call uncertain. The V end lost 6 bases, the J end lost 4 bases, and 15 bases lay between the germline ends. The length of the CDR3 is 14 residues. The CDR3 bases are TGTGCCAGCAGAGCGGGCCATGGGGTCTATGGCTACACCTTC. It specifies CASRAGHGVYGYTF.

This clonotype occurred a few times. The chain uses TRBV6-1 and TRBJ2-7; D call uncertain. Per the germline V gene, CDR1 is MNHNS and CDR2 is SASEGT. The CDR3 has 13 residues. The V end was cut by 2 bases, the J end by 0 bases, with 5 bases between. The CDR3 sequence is CASSETTSYEQYV. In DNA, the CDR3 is TGTGCCAGCAGTGAAACGACCTCCTACGAGCAGTACGTC.

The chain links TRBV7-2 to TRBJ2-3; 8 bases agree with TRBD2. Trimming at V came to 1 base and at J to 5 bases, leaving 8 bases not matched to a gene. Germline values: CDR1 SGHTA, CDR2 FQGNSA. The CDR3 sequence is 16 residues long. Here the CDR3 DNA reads TGTGCCAGCAGCTTAGGTCGGGGGGGAGGGCTAGATACGCAGTATTTT. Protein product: CASSLGRGGGLDTQYF. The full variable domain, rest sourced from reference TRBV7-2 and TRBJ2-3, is GAGVSQSPSNKVTEKGKDVELRCDPISGHTALYWYRQSLGQGLEFLIYFQGNSAPDKSGLPSDRFSAERTGGSVSTLTIQRTQQEDSAVYLCASSLGRGGGLDTQYFGPGTRLTVL.

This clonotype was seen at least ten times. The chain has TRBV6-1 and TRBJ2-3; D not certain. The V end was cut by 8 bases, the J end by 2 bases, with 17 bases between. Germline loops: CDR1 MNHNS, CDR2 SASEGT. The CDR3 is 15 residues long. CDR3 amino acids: CASLPSQSPTDTQYF. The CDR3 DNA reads TGTGCCAGCCTGCCCTCGCAGAGTCCCACAGATACGCAGTATTTT.

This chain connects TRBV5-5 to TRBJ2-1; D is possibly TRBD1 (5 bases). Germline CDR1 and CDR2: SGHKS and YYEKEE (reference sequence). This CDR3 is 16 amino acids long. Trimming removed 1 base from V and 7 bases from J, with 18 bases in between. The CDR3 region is CASSLRWSGQGNEQFF. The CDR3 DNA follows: TGTGCCAGCAGCTTGAGGTGGTCCGGGCAGGGAAATGAGCAGTTCTTC.

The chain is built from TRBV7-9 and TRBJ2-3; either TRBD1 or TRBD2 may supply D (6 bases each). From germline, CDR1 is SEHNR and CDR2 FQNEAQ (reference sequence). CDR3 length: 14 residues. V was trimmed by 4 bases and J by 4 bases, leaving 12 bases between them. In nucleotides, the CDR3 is TGTGCCAGCAGCTGGAGGGGGGCGCCAGATACGCAGTATTTT. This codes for CASSWRGAPDTQYF.

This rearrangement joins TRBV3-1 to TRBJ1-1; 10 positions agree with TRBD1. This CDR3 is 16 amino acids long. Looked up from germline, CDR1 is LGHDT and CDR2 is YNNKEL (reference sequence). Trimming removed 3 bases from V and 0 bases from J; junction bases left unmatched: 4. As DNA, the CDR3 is TGTGCCAGCAGCCAGTGGGACAGGGGCATGAACACTGAAGCTTTCTTT. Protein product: CASSQWDRGMNTEAFF.

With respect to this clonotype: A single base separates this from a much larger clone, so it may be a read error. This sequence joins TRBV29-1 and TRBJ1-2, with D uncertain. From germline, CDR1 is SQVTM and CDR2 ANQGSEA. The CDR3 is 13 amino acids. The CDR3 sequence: CSVDPVSNYGYSF. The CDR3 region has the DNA TGCAGCGTTGACCCAGTCTCTAACTATGGCTACTCCTTC.

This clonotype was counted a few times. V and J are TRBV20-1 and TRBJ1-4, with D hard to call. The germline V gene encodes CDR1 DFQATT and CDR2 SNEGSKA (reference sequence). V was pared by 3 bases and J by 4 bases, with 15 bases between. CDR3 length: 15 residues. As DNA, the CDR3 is TGCAGTGCTAGGTTGGGTGCACCTAATAATGAAAAACTGTTTTTT. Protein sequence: CSARLGAPNNEKLFF.

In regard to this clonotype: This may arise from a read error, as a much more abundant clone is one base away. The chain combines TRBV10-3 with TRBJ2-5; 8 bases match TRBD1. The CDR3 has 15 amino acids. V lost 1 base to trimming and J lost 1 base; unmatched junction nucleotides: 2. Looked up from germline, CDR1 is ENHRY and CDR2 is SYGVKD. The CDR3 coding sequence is TGTGCCATCAGTGAGTGGGGACAGGTCCAAGAGACCCAGTACTTC. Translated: CAISEWGQVQETQYF.